One and the same sample provided the 7 T cell receptor beta chains below, sequenced in a study of shared clonotypes between healthy human individuals. Sequencing was performed with immunoSEQ multiplex PCR; in TCRdb, only in-frame clones are kept and a portion is missing. Found here are around 1.9 million clones, roughly 93% of them singletons; the top ten hold 1.5% to 2%. CD45RO negativity and positive selection for CCR7 defined naive CD8 cells, a population that excluded terminally differentiated effector memory CD45RA+ cells. Material: naive CD8+ T cells from PBMCs. The receptors stem from a man younger than 35 in good health. Some clones in this sample may be carry-over from other donors' samples.

V usage is TRBV7-8 and J usage is TRBJ2-7; no firm D call. Looked up from germline, CDR1 is SGHVS and CDR2 is FQNEAQ. The CDR3 has 13 amino acids. The ends were cut back, 3 bases at V and 3 bases at J, with 9 bases in the middle. CDR3 bases: TGTGCCAGCAGCTTTACAAACAGCTACGAGCAGTACTTC. This encodes CASSFTNSYEQYF.

The table lists this clone with a few counts. Germline is not matched at one junction end, which may reflect a read error. The gene calls are TRBV28 and TRBJ1-5; 10 bases are a match to TRBD1. Per germline, CDR1 MDHEN and CDR2 SYDVKM. The CDR3 has 13 residues. In DNA, the CDR3 is TGTGCCAGCAGGACAGGGGGCAAGCAGCCCCAGCATTTT. Amino acids: CASRTGGKQPQHF.

The chain employs TRBV9 and TRBJ1-2, with 10 nucleotides matching TRBD1. Germline lookup yields CDR1 SGDLS and CDR2 YYNGEE. The CDR3 is 15 residues long. The junction had 9 bases not matched to a gene; V was cut back by 2 bases and J by 8 bases. The CDR3 bases are TGTGCCAGCAGCGTGATACCGGGACAGGGGCACGGCTACACCTTC. Its translation is CASSVIPGQGHGYTF.

The chain joins TRBV29-1 to TRBJ2-1; D may be TRBD1 (5 bases). The V end lost 4 bases, the J end lost 5 bases, and 12 bases lay between the germline ends. Looked up from germline, CDR1 is SQVTM and CDR2 is ANQGSEA. The CDR3 loop spans 13 amino acids. The CDR3: CSVGYGRDNEQFF. The CDR3 DNA reads TGCAGCGTTGGATATGGCAGGGACAATGAGCAGTTCTTC.

The chain uses TRBV7-3 and TRBJ2-7; TRBD2 matches 9 bases. The CDR3 sequence is 15 residues long. Unmatched junction bases numbered 11, after V lost 5 bases and J lost 6 bases. The germline V gene has CDR1 SGHTA and CDR2 FQGTGA. CDR3 coding DNA: TGTGCCAGCAGCCCCCTAGCGGGGCCGTTCGGCGAGCAGTACTTC. Its translation is CASSPLAGPFGEQYF.

The V gene is TRBV28, the J gene TRBJ2-5; D remains ambiguous. This CDR3 region has 12 residues. Trimming shortened V by 6 bases and J by 4 bases, and 9 bases separated the two germline ends. Germline CDR1 is MDHEN and CDR2 is SYDVKM. Here the CDR3 DNA reads TGTGCCAGCAGGGTGGGCCTAGAGACCCAGTACTTC. Residues: CASRVGLETQYF.

The genes are TRBV11-2 and TRBJ2-1; no definite D call. The CDR3 totals 13 residues. Trimming removed 7 bases at V and 6 bases at J, with 13 bases between. Germline V gene data show CDR1 as SGHAT and CDR2 as FQNNGV. This CDR3 reads CASMDRAINEQFF. The CDR3 DNA follows: TGTGCCAGCATGGACCGAGCCATCAATGAGCAGTTCTTC.